The 10 T cell receptor beta chains reported below all come from one sample, sequenced in a study of beta chain features in type 1 diabetes. The entirety of the isolated RNA underwent reverse transcription, so expressed TCRB transcripts were sequenced. Some clones are missing from TCRdb's copy, which holds only in-frame ones; the method was immunoSEQ multiplex PCR. Of about 220,000 clones in the sample, approximately 11% are singletons; the top ten hold about 1.2%. Sequences were obtained from central memory CD4+ T cells from blood. The receptors were sampled from a young man in good health.

A word on this clone: Other DNA sequences from this sample encode an identical CDR3 as well. This chain uses TRBV10-3 with TRBJ2-2, with TRBD1 as a possible D gene (5 bases). The CDR3 length is 16 residues. CDR1 is ENHRY and CDR2 is SYGVKD in the germline V gene. V was pared by 0 bases and J by 1 base, with 9 bases between. The CDR3 region has the DNA TGTGCCATCAGTGAGTCGTGGGGCCTGAACACCGGGGAGCTGTTTTTT. Its protein product is CAISESWGLNTGELFF.

The sample holds a few counts of this clone. The chain has TRBV5-6 and TRBJ2-3, with D perhaps matching TRBD2 (6 bases). V lost 1 base and J 6 bases, leaving 15 bases between the germline ends. In germline, CDR1 is SGHDT, CDR2 YYEEEE. The CDR3 sequence is 15 residues long. The CDR3 loop is CASSLPGAGSDTQYF. The CDR3 region has the DNA TGTGCCAGCAGCTTGCCCGGAGCGGGCTCGGATACGCAGTATTTT. The full variable domain, rest sourced from reference TRBV5-6 and TRBJ2-3, is DAGVTQSPTHLIKTRGQQVTLRCSPKSGHDTVSWYQQALGQGPQFIFQYYEEEERQRGNFPDRFSGHQFPNYSSELNVNALLLGDSALYLCASSLPGAGSDTQYFGPGTRLTVL.

In its sample, this clone was seen a few times. The genes are TRBV5-1 and TRBJ2-3; D is ambiguous. Germline values: CDR1 SGHRS, CDR2 YFSETQ. Trimming left V 4 bases short and J 4 bases short, with 10 bases between. The CDR3 sequence is 13 residues long. The chain's CDR3 is CASSPGSSDTQYF. CDR3 nucleotides: TGCGCCAGCAGCCCCGGAAGTTCAGATACGCAGTATTTT.

The rearrangement uses TRBV5-1 and TRBJ2-3, with 8 nucleotides matching TRBD2. This CDR3 comprises 16 residues. With 3 bases clipped from V and 0 bases from J, the junction kept 6 bases outside the gene matches. CDR1 and CDR2 from the germline V gene are SGHRS and YFSETQ. The CDR3 loop reads CASSSALADSTDTQYF. The CDR3 region has the DNA TGCGCCAGCAGCTCGGCACTAGCGGATAGCACAGATACGCAGTATTTT.

V gene TRBV30 combines with J gene TRBJ2-7; 9 bases agree with TRBD1. V trimming: 4 bases; J trimming: 5 bases; junction bases outside the gene matches: 6. From germline, CDR1 is GTSNPN and CDR2 SVGIG (reference sequence). This CDR3 spans 13 amino acids. The CDR3 nucleotides read TGTGCCTGGAACCGGGACAGGGTGGACGAGCAGTACTTC. It yields the protein CAWNRDRVDEQYF.

This clone showed up just a few times. This chain joins TRBV28 and TRBJ2-1, with D possibly being TRBD1 or TRBD2 (6 bases each). Per the germline V gene, CDR1 is MDHEN and CDR2 is SYDVKM. Trimming stripped 4 bases from V and 8 bases from J, with 9 bases between. CDR3 length: 12 residues. CDR3 residues: CASSSGGHEQFF. The CDR3 DNA reads TGTGCCAGCAGTTCTGGGGGGCATGAGCAGTTCTTC.

This clone was seen repeatedly, ten times or more. The rearrangement uses TRBV11-2 and TRBJ2-7; D might be TRBD2 (6 bases). V was shortened by 6 bases and J by 2 bases, with 17 bases between the two germline ends. This CDR3 contains 15 residues. CDR1 is SGHAT and CDR2 is FQNNGV in the germline V gene. CDR3 nucleotide sequence: TGTGCCAGCAGGTCGCTCGGGGGAATTGCCTACGAGCAGTACTTC. This sequence encodes CASRSLGGIAYEQYF.

In this sample, this clone turned up a few times. The rearrangement joins TRBV18 to TRBJ1-1; D not certain. V was cut by 3 bases and J by 2 bases, with 7 bases left in between. CDR1 and CDR2 from the germline V gene are KGHSH and LQKENI. CDR3 size: 13 residues. The DNA of the CDR3 is TGTGCCAGCTCACCGTCTTCTAACACTGAAGCTTTCTTT. Protein sequence: CASSPSSNTEAFF.

This clone was detected only a few times. The V gene is TRBV30, the J gene TRBJ1-5, with D possibly being TRBD1 (6 bases). V gave up 4 bases and J gave up 5 bases, with 15 bases separating them. The CDR3 covers 14 residues. Germline V lookup: CDR1 GTSNPN, CDR2 SVGIG (reference sequence). The CDR3 DNA is TGTGCCTGGACGTCCCTGGCAGGGGATCAGCCCCAGCATTTT. Residues: CAWTSLAGDQPQHF.

The chain has TRBV19 and TRBJ2-3; the match to TRBD2 covers 8 bases. Per germline, CDR1 LNHDA and CDR2 SQIVND (reference sequence). Trimming took 2 bases from V and 3 from J; bases not matched to a gene: 7. The CDR3 is 16 amino acids. DNA of the CDR3: TGTGCCAGTAGTATAAGGTCCAGCGGGAGAACAGATACGCAGTATTTT. This sequence encodes CASSIRSSGRTDTQYF.